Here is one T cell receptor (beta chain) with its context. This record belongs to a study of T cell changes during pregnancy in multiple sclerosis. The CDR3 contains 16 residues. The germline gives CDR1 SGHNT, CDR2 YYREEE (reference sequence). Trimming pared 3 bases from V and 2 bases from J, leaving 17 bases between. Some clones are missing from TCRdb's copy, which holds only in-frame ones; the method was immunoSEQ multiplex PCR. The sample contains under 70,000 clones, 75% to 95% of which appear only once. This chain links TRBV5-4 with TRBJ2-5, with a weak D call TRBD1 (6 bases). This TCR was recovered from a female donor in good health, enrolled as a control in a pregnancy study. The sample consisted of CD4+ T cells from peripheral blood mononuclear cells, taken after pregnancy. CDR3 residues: CASSWDNPQPQETQYF. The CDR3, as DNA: TGTGCCAGCAGCTGGGACAATCCCCAACCACAAGAGACCCAGTACTTC.